This TCR beta chain was recorded in a study of cytomegalovirus exposure and HLA in healthy donors. Whole-study findings and limits: The majority of TCR sequences were rare, yet some public TCRs appeared in many donors. Reported results showed that the classifier diagnosed cytomegalovirus status with high specificity and sensitivity. Later analysis associated a missense DCLRE1C variant with TCR beta V- and J-gene trimming.

The CDR3 has 15 amino acids. Looked up from germline, CDR1 is MDHEN and CDR2 is SYDVKM. V lost 3 bases, J lost 2 bases, and 5 bases stayed unmatched. A multiplex PCR was run with 60 Vbeta primers and 13 Jbeta primers. In the source study's methods: Unique TCR beta chains totaled some 80 million in a later count, with approximately 10 million of them shared. Assay: immunoSEQ multiplex PCR; the TCRdb copy retains only in-frame clones and omits some. That table furnishes V, J and clone size, whereas the DNA furnished D and trimming. The sample records about 160,000 clones, approximately 79% being singletons. For this clone: Its antigen is not known.

The TCR was taken from a man aged 55 to 70 in good health and CMV-seronegative. Specimen: PBMCs. J is TRBJ2-7 and V is TRBV28; TRBD1 matches at 9 bases. DNA of the CDR3: TGTGCCAGCAGTTTGACAGGGGGTAATGCCTACGAGCAGTACTTC. It yields the protein CASSLTGGNAYEQYF.